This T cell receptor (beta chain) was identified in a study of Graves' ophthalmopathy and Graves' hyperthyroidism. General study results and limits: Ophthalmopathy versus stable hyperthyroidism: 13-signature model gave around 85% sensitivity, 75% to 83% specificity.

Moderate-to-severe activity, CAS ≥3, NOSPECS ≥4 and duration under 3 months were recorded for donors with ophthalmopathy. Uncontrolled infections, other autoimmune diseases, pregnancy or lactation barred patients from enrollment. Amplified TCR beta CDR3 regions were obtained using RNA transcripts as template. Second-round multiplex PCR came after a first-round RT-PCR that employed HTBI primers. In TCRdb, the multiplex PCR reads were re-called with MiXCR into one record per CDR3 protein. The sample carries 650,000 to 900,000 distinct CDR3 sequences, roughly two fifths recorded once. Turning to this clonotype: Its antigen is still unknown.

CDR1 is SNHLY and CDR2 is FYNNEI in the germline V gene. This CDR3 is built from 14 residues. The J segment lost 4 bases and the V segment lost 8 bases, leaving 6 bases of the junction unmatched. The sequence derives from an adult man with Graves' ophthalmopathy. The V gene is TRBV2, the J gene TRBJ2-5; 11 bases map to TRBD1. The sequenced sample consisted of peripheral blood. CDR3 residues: CASVEGQGGETQYF. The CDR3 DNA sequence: TGTGCCAGCGTGGAGGGACAGGGGGGAGAGACCCAGTACTTC.